This TCR beta chain was recovered during a study of blood T cell repertoires in COVID-19. About the study: Some COVID-19 samples were acute and others convalescent; all came from the United States, Italy and Spain. T cells, B-cell-depleted T cells, or PBMCs provided the cDNA or gDNA that served as material.

The CDR3 covers 15 residues. CDR1 SGHTA and CDR2 FQGNSA come from the germline V gene. The V end was cut by 0 bases, the J end by 0 bases, with 9 bases between. As processed by the authors: Reference gene primer amplification yielded estimated nucleated cell counts. Sequencing used immunoSEQ multiplex PCR; TCRdb keeps in-frame clones, though not all of them. V and J calls and clone size follow that table, whereas D and trimming were derived from the DNA. Of around 100,000 clones in the sample, roughly 87% are singletons; the top ten hold approximately 7%. This TCR was sampled from a man aged 30 to 39 in a cohort sampled during active COVID-19. The specimen was peripheral blood. The chain carries TRBV7-2 and TRBJ2-7; possibly TRBD1 for D (6 bases). CDR3 loop: CASSLATGSSYEQYF. The CDR3 coding sequence is TGTGCCAGCAGCTTAGCCACAGGGAGCTCCTACGAGCAGTACTTC. The variable domain in full, with the rest retrieved from reference TRBV7-2 and TRBJ2-7, is GAGVSQSPSNKVTEKGKDVELRCDPISGHTALYWYRQSLGQGLEFLIYFQGNSAPDKSGLPSDRFSAERTGGSVSTLTIQRTQQEDSAVYLCASSLATGSSYEQYFGPGTRLTVT.